The clone carrying this T cell receptor (beta chain) was counted a few times. This specimen comes from a study of OX40 agonist ivuxolimab in advanced cancers. The CDR3 has 13 residues. With 0 bases clipped from V and 4 bases from J, the junction kept 0 bases outside the gene matches. Per the germline V gene, CDR1 is SGDLS and CDR2 is YYNGEE. The assay was immunoSEQ multiplex PCR, and TCRdb's table has in-frame clones only and misses some. The data show tens of thousands of clones, roughly 83% seen once. This clonotype was sampled from an adult with an advanced solid tumor such as melanoma, head and neck, liver or kidney cancer. V gene TRBV9 combines with J gene TRBJ1-2, with TRBD1 identical over 7 bases. The sample in question was CD4+ or CD8+ T cells sorted from blood, obtained in a trial of the OX40 agonist ivuxolimab. The CDR3 is CASSVGTGYGYTF. CDR3 in DNA: TGTGCCAGCAGCGTAGGGACAGGCTATGGCTACACCTTC. Together with reference TRBV9 and TRBJ1-2, the CDR3 gives the full variable domain: DSGVTQTPKHLITATGQRVTLRCSPRSGDLSVYWYQQSLDQGLQFLIQYYNGEERAKGNILERFSAQQFPDLHSELNLSSLELGDSALYFCASSVGTGYGYTFGSGTRLTVV.